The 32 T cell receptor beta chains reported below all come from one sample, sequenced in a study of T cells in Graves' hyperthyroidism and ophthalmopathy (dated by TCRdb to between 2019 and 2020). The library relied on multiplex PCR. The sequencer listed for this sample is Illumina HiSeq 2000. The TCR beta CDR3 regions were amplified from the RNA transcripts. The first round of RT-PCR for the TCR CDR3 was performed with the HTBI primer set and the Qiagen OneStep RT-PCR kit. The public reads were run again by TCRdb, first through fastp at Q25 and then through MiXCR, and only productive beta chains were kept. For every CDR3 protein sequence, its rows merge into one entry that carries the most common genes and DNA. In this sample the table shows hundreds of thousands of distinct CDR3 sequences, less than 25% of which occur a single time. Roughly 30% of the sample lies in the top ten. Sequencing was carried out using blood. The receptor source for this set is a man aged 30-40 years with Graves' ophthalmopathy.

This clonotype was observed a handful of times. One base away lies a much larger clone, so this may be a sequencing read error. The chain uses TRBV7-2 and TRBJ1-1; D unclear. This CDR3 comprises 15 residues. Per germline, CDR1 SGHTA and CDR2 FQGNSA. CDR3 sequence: CASSLGPYMNAEAFF. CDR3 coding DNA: TGTGCCAGCAGCTTAGGGCCTTACATGAACGCTGAAGCTTTCTTT.

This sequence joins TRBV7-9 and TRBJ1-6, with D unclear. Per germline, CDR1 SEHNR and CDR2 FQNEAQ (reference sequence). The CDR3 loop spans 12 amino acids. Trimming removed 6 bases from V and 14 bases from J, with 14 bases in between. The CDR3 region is CASSPEESALHF. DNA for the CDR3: TGTGCCAGCAGTCCCGAGGAGTCGGCCCTCCACTTT. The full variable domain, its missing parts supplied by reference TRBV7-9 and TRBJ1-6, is DTGVSQNPRHKITKRGQNVTFRCDPISEHNRLYWYRQTLGQGPEFLTYFQNEAQLEKSRLLSDRFSAERPKGSFSTLEIQRTEQGDSAMYLCASSPEESALHFGNGTRLTVT.

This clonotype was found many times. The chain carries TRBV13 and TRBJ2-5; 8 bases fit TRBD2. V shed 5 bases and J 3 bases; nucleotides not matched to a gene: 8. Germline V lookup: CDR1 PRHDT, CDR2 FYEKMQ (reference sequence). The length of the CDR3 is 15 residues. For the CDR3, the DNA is TGTGCCAGCAGCGTCGGGACTAGGCATGAAGAGACCCAGTACTTC. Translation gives CASSVGTRHEETQYF.

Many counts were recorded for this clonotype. This chain's CDR3 is CASSLVTGVGDEQYF. The CDR3 DNA follows: TGTGCCAGCAGCTTAGTTACAGGGGTTGGAGACGAGCAGTACTTC. The genes are TRBV7-2 and TRBJ2-7, with 7 bases aligning to TRBD1. V shed 1 base, J shed 5 bases, and the junction held 8 bases outside the gene matches. Germline V gene data show CDR1 as SGHTA and CDR2 as FQGNSA. This CDR3 is built from 15 residues.

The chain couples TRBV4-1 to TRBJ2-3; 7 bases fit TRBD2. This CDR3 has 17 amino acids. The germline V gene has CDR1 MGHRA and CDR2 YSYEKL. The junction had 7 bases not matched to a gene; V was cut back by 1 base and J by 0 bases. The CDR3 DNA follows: TGCGCCAGCAGCCAAGTCTCCGCAGCGGGGAGCACAGATACGCAGTATTTT. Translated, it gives CASSQVSAAGSTDTQYF.

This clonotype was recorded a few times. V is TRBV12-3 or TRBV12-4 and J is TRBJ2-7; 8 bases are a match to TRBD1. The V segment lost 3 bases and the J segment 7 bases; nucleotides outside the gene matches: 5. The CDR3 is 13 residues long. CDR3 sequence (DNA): TGTGCCAGCAGTTTCGCGGACAGGGCTGAGCAGTACTTC. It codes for CASSFADRAEQYF.

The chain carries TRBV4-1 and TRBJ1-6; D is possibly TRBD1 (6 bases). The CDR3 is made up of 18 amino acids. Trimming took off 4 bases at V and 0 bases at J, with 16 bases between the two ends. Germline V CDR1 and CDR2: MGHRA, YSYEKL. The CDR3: CASSLAAQGSSYNSPLHF. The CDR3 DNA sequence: TGCGCCAGCAGCCTCGCGGCGCAGGGGAGCTCCTATAATTCACCCCTCCACTTT.

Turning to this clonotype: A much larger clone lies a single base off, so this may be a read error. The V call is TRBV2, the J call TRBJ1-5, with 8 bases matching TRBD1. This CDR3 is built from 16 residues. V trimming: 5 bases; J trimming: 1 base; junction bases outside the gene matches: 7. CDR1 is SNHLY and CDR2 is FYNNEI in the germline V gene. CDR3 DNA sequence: TGTGCCAGCAGTACAGGGGGGGTTTTGAGCAATCAGCCCCAGCATTTT. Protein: CASSTGGVLSNQPQHF.

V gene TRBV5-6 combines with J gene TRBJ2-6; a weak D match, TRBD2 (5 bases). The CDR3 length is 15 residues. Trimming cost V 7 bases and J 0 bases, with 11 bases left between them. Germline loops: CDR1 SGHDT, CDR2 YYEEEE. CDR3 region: CASLKRSSGANVLTF. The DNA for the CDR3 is TGTGCCAGCCTCAAGCGGTCCTCTGGGGCCAACGTCCTGACTTTC.

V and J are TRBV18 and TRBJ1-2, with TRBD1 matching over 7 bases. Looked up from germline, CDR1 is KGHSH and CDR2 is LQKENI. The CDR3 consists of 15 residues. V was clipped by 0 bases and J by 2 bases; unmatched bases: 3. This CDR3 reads CASSPPGTENYGYTF. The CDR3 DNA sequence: TGTGCCAGCTCACCACCGGGGACAGAGAACTATGGCTACACCTTC.

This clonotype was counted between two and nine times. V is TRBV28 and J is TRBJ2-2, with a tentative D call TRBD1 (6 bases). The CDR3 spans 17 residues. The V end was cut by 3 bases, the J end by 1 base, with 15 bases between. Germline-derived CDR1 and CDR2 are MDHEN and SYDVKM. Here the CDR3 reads CASSFRLRGRNTGELFF. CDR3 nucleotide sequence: TGTGCCAGCAGTTTTCGACTCAGGGGAAGGAACACCGGGGAGCTGTTTTTT. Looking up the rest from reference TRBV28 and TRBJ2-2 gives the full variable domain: DVKVTQSSRYLVKRTGEKVFLECVQDMDHENMFWYRQDPGLGLRLIYFSYDVKMKEKGDIPEGYSVSREKKERFSLILESASTNQTSMYLCASSFRLRGRNTGELFFGEGSRLTVL.

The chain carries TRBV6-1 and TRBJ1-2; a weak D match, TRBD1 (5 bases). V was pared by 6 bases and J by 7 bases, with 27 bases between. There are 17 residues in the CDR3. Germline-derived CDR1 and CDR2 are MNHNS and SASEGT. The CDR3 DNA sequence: TGTGCCAGCAGGGCCGAACGGTGGCAGCCCGAGAGGGGTGGCTACACCTTC. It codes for CASRAERWQPERGGYTF.

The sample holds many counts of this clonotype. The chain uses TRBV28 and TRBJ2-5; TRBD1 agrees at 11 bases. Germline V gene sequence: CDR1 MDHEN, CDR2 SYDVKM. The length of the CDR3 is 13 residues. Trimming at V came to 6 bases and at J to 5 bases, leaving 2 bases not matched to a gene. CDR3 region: CASRGQGVETQYF. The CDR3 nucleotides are TGTGCCAGCAGGGGACAGGGGGTTGAGACCCAGTACTTC.

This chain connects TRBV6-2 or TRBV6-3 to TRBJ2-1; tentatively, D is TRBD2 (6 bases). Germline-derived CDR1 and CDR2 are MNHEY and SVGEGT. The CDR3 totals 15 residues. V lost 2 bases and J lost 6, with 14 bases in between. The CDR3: CASSYLAGFLNEQFF. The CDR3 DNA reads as TGTGCCAGCAGTTACCTGGCGGGGTTTCTCAATGAGCAGTTCTTC.

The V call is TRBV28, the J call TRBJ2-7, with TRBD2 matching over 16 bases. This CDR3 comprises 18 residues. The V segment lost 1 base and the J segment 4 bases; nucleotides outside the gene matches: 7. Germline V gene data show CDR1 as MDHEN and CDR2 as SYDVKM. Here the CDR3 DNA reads TGTGCCAGCAGTTTATCGGGACTAGCGGGAGGGCCTGGATACGAGCAGTACTTC. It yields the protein CASSLSGLAGGPGYEQYF.

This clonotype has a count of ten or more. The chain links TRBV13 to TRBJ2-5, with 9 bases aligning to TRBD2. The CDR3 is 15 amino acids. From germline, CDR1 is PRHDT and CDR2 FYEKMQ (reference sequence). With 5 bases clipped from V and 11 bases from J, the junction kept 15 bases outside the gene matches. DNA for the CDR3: TGTGCCAGCAGCACCGCCGAGCGACTAGCGGAAACTCAGTACTTC. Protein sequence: CASSTAERLAETQYF. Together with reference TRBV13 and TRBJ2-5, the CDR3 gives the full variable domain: AAGVIQSPRHLIKEKRETATLKCYPIPRHDTVYWYQQGPGQDPQFLISFYEKMQSDKGSIPDRFSAQQFSDYHSELNMSSLELGDSALYFCASSTAERLAETQYFGPGTRLLVL.

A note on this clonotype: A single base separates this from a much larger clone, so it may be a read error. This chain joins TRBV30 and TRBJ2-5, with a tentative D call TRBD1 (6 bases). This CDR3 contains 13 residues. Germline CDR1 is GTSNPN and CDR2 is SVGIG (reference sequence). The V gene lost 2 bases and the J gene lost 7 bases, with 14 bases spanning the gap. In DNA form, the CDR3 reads TGTGCCTGGAGTCGACAGGCGGACGGGACCCAGTACTTC. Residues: CAWSRQADGTQYF.

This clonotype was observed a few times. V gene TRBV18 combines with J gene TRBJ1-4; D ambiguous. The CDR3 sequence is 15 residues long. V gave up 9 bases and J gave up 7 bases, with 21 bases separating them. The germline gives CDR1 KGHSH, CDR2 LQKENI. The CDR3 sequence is CASLDRGGDGEKLFF. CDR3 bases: TGTGCCAGTCTCGACCGGGGTGGCGATGGTGAAAAACTGTTTTTT.

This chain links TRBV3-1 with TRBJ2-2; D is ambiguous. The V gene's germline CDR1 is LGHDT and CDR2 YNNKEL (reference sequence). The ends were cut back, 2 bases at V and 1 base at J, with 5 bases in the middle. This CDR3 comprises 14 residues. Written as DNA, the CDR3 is TGTGCCAGCAGCCAAAACAGGAACACCGGGGAGCTGTTTTTT. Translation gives CASSQNRNTGELFF.

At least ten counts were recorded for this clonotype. As DNA, the CDR3 is TGTGCCAGCAGTCCGTTCCCCGGGACTAGCGGTCCCTACGAGCAGTACTTC. Translating it yields CASSPFPGTSGPYEQYF. This sequence joins TRBV28 and TRBJ2-7; TRBD2 matches 11 bases. After removal of 5 bases from V and 2 bases from J, the junction contained 11 bases not matched to a gene. The CDR3 covers 17 residues. From germline, CDR1 is MDHEN and CDR2 SYDVKM.

Here the CDR3 DNA reads TGTGCCAGCAGCACAGCGGGAGGAGCGACAGATACGCAGTATTTT. It specifies CASSTAGGATDTQYF. This chain uses TRBV11-2 with TRBJ2-3, with 9 bases matching TRBD2. The CDR3 contains 15 residues. With 5 bases clipped from V and 3 bases from J, the junction kept 6 bases outside the gene matches. CDR1 and CDR2 (germline): SGHAT, FQNNGV. The full variable domain, rest sourced from reference TRBV11-2 and TRBJ2-3, is EAGVAQSPRYKIIEKRQSVAFWCNPISGHATLYWYQQILGQGPKLLIQFQNNGVVDDSQLPKDRFSAERLKGVDSTLKIQPAKLEDSAVYLCASSTAGGATDTQYFGPGTRLTVL.

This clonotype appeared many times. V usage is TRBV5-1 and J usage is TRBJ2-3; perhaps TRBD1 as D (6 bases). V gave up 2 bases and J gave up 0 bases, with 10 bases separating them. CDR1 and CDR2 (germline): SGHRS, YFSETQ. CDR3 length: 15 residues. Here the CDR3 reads CASSLTDRSTDTQYF. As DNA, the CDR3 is TGCGCCAGCAGCTTAACGGACAGAAGCACAGATACGCAGTATTTT.

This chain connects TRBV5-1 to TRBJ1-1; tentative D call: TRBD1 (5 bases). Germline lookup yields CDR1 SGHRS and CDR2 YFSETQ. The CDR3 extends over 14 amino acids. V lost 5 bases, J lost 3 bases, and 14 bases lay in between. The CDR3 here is CASRLGVGDTEAFF. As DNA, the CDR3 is TGCGCCAGCAGGTTAGGGGTGGGGGACACTGAAGCTTTCTTT.

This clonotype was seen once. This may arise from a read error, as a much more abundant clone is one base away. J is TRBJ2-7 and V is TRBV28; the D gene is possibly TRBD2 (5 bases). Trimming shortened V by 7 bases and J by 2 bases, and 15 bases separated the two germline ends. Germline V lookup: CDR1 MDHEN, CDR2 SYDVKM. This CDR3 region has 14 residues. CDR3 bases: TGTGCCAGCAAATCGGGGATCAAACCCTACGAGCAGTACTTC. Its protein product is CASKSGIKPYEQYF.

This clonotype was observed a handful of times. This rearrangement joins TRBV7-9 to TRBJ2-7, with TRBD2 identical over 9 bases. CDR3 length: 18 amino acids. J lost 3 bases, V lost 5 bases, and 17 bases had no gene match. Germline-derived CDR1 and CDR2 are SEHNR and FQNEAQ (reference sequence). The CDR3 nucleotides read TGTGCCAGCAGCGCGACTAGCGGACCTCCCTCCTCACTCTACGAGCAGTACTTC. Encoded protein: CASSATSGPPSSLYEQYF.

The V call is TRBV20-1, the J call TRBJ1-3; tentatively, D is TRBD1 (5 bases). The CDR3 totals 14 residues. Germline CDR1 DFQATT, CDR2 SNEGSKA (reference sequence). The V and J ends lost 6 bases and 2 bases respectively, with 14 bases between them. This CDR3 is CSALLGGTGNTIYF. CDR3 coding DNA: TGCAGTGCGCTTCTGGGGGGAACTGGAAACACCATATATTTT.

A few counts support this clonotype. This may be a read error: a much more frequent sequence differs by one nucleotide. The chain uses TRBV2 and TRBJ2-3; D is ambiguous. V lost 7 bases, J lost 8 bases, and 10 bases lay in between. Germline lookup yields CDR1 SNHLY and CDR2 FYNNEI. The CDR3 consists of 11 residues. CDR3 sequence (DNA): TGTGCCAGCAAGGAAAGCCCTACGCAGTATTTT. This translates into CASKESPTQYF.

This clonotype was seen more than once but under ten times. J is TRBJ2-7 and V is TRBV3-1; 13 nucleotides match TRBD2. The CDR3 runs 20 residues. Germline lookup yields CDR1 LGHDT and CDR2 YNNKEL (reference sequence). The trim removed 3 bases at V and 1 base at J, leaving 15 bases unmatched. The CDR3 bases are TGTGCCAGCAGCCACGGACTAGCGGGAGATTTTATTTTTGAATCCTACGAGCAGTACTTC. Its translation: CASSHGLAGDFIFESYEQYF.

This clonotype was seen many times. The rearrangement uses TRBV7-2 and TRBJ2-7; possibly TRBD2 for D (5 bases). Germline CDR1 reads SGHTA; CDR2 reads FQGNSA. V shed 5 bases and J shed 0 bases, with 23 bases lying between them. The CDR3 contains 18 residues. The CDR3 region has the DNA TGTGCCAGCAGCACCCAGCGAGGAGGACGGGCAGACTCCTACGAGCAGTACTTC. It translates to CASSTQRGGRADSYEQYF.

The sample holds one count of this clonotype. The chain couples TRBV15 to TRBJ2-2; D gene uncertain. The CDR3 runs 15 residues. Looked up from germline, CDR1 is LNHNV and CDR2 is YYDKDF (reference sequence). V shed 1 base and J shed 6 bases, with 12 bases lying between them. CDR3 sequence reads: CATSRGTVLSGELFF. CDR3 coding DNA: TGTGCCACCAGCAGAGGAACGGTTCTGTCCGGGGAGCTGTTTTTT.

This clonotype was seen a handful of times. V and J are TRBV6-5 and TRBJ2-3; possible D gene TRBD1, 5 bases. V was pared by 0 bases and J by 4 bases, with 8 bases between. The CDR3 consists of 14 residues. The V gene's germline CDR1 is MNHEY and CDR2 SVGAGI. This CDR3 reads CASSYSGHSDTQYF. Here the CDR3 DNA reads TGTGCCAGCAGTTACTCTGGACATTCAGATACGCAGTATTTT.

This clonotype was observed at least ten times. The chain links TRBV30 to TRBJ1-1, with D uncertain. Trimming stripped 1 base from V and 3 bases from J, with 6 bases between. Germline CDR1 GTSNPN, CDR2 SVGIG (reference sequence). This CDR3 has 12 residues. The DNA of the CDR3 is TGTGCCTGGAGTGGTGGTTACACTGAAGCTTTCTTT. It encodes CAWSGGYTEAFF.